Each of the 7 T cell receptor beta chains below was sequenced from the same sample in a study of blood T cell repertoires in COVID-19. Using immunoSEQ multiplex PCR, the repertoire was profiled, and TCRdb retains in-frame clones only, with some absent. Among 250,000 to 300,000 clones listed, around 79% were seen once. Sample: peripheral blood. These receptors were collected from a woman older than 75 with acute or convalescent COVID-19.

J is TRBJ2-5 and V is TRBV11-2; the match to TRBD1 covers 7 bases. Losses at the gene ends were 3 bases for V and 2 bases for J; bases not matched to a gene: 9. Germline CDR1 is SGHAT and CDR2 is FQNNGV. CDR3 size: 16 residues. The CDR3: CASSFARDRGQETQYF. CDR3 bases: TGTGCCAGCAGCTTTGCCCGGGACAGAGGTCAAGAGACCCAGTACTTC.

The rearrangement joins TRBV15 to TRBJ1-5; D is possibly TRBD1 (5 bases). V lost 0 bases and J 4 bases, leaving 10 bases between the germline ends. The germline V gene encodes CDR1 LNHNV and CDR2 YYDKDF (reference sequence). CDR3 length: 15 residues. CDR3 in DNA: TGTGCCACCAGCAGAGAGGCCAGGGAAAATCAGCCCCAGCATTTT. This sequence encodes CATSREARENQPQHF.

The chain employs TRBV5-4 and TRBJ1-6; tentative D call: TRBD1 (6 bases). Trimming shortened V by 4 bases and J by 10 bases, and 18 bases separated the two germline ends. The CDR3 loop spans 15 amino acids. The germline gives CDR1 SGHNT, CDR2 YYREEE (reference sequence). The CDR3 DNA reads as TGTGCCAGCAGCAGGGGGGGCAGGGTTGACTCACCCCTCCACTTT. Residues: CASSRGGRVDSPLHF.

The genes are TRBV10-3 and TRBJ1-2, with 7 bases that match TRBD1. The J segment lost 6 bases and the V segment lost 3 bases, leaving 10 bases of the junction unmatched. Germline V CDR1 and CDR2: ENHRY, SYGVKD. This CDR3 has 15 amino acids. CDR3 sequence reads: CAISEGGTALNGYTF. In DNA, the CDR3 is TGTGCCATCAGTGAAGGGGGGACAGCGTTAAATGGCTACACCTTC.

The V gene is TRBV4-3, the J gene TRBJ2-1; 8 bases line up with TRBD1. The J segment lost 8 bases and the V segment lost 0 bases, leaving 9 bases of the junction unmatched. The CDR3 covers 16 residues. CDR1 LGHNA and CDR2 YSLEER come from the germline V gene. The CDR3 nucleotides are TGCGCCAGCAGCCAAGACCAGGGACAGGTATTCGATGAGCAGTTCTTC. Protein sequence: CASSQDQGQVFDEQFF.

The chain couples TRBV7-2 to TRBJ2-3; 7 bases map to TRBD2. V lost 2 bases, J lost 2 bases, and 7 bases stayed unmatched. Germline CDR1 is SGHTA and CDR2 is FQGNSA. This CDR3 contains 16 residues. The CDR3 sequence is CASSLRGAGTTDTQYF. CDR3 in DNA: TGTGCCAGCAGCTTACGCGGAGCGGGGACCACAGATACGCAGTATTTT.

Here the CDR3 DNA reads TGTGCCAGCAGTCCCGGGACAGGGGCCGGGGAGCTGTTTTTT. This translates into CASSPGTGAGELFF. The chain recombines TRBV6-5 with TRBJ2-2; 10 positions match TRBD1. Losses at the gene ends were 5 bases for V and 6 bases for J; bases not matched to a gene: 3. This CDR3 region has 14 residues. Germline V gene sequence: CDR1 MNHEY, CDR2 SVGAGI.